These 13 T cell receptor beta chains came from one sample sequenced in a study of blood T cell repertoires in COVID-19. Profiling relied on immunoSEQ multiplex PCR, and the TCRdb table lists in-frame clones only, not all of them. The sample comprises about 130,000 clones, about 91% of which are singletons, and approximately 10% rests with the top ten. Sequenced sample: peripheral blood. Source of these receptors: a man aged 50 to 59 with acute or convalescent COVID-19.

This chain links TRBV5-1 with TRBJ1-1; 7 bases are a match to TRBD1. J gave up 0 bases and V 0 bases, and 5 bases lay outside the gene matches. CDR3 length equals 16 residues. Germline V lookup: CDR1 SGHRS, CDR2 YFSETQ. CDR3 DNA: TGCGCCAGCAGCTTGGGCAGGGGGTCTATGAACACTGAAGCTTTCTTT. Residues: CASSLGRGSMNTEAFF.

This clone has only a few counts. The chain combines TRBV6-5 with TRBJ1-1, with 8 bases identical to TRBD1. Trimming removed 0 bases from V and 8 bases from J; junction bases left unmatched: 8. Germline CDR1 is MNHEY and CDR2 is SVGAGI. The CDR3 length is 15 residues. CDR3 nucleotides: TGTGCCAGCAGTTACTCGAGGACAGGGTTCCGGGAAGCTTTCTTT. Its translation is CASSYSRTGFREAFF.

The table lists this clone with a few counts. The chain combines TRBV18 with TRBJ2-2; possibly TRBD2 for D (5 bases). CDR1 is KGHSH, CDR2 LQKENI, per germline. The CDR3 runs 12 residues. Trimming took 3 bases from V and 8 from J, leaving 7 bases between them. CDR3 region: CASSPDFGELFF. DNA for the CDR3: TGTGCCAGCTCACCGGACTTTGGGGAGCTGTTTTTT.

The chain combines TRBV6-5 with TRBJ2-7; weak D call: TRBD1 (6 bases). This CDR3 is built from 12 residues. From germline, CDR1 is MNHEY and CDR2 SVGAGI. Between the trimmed V and J ends, which lost 9 bases and 2 bases, there was a span of 11 bases. This CDR3 is CASLSGAYEQYF. The CDR3 nucleotides read TGTGCCAGTCTATCAGGGGCCTACGAGCAGTACTTC.

The V gene is TRBV4-1, the J gene TRBJ1-3; TRBD1 matches at 10 bases. CDR1 is MGHRA, CDR2 YSYEKL, per germline. This CDR3 spans 18 amino acids. The V gene end was trimmed by 4 bases and the J gene end by 2 bases; junction bases not matched to a gene: 11. This CDR3 reads CASSLWGGQGKAGNTIYF. CDR3 nucleotides: TGCGCCAGCAGCCTGTGGGGGGGACAGGGGAAAGCTGGAAACACCATATATTTT.

As concerns this clone: At the DNA level, this CDR3 is encoded by other sequences in the same sample as well. V is TRBV3-1 (or the pseudogene TRBV3-2) and J is TRBJ1-5, with a possible D match to TRBD1 (6 bases). The CDR3 runs to 14 residues. The germline CDR1 and CDR2 sequences are LGHDT and YNNKEL (reference sequence). Deletions cut 3 bases from V and 4 bases from J, with 10 bases between. The CDR3 spells CASSQGGGNQPQHF. CDR3 coding DNA: TGTGCCAGCAGCCAGGGAGGGGGGAATCAGCCCCAGCATTTT.

The rearrangement joins TRBV13 to TRBJ2-3; D ambiguous. V was cut by 1 base and J by 6 bases, with 5 bases left in between. Germline V gene lookup returns CDR1 PRHDT and CDR2 FYEKMQ (reference sequence). The CDR3 runs to 12 residues. CDR3 loop: CASSLVADTQYF. DNA for the CDR3: TGTGCCAGCAGCTTAGTTGCGGATACGCAGTATTTT.

This clone appeared once. J is TRBJ1-3 and V is TRBV10-3; no clear D gene. Germline loops: CDR1 ENHRY, CDR2 SYGVKD. V lost 3 bases, J lost 2 bases, and 8 bases lay in between. The CDR3 totals 14 residues. The CDR3 DNA reads as TGTGCCATCAGTGAAGAGGGAGCTGGAAACACCATATATTTT. Encoded protein: CAISEEGAGNTIYF.

The genes are TRBV19 and TRBJ1-6; unclear D gene. The CDR3 runs 12 residues. V was pared by 2 bases and J by 8 bases, with 4 bases between. Germline loops: CDR1 LNHDA, CDR2 SQIVND (reference sequence). The CDR3: CASSIRDSPLHF. In DNA, the CDR3 is TGTGCCAGTAGTATACGAGATTCACCCCTCCACTTT.

The J gene is TRBJ2-7, the V gene TRBV6-2 or TRBV6-3; 7 nucleotides line up with TRBD2. Losses at the gene ends were 3 bases for V and 4 bases for J; bases not matched to a gene: 18. CDR1 and CDR2 from the germline V gene are MNHEY and SVGEGT. The CDR3 is made up of 18 amino acids. The CDR3 region has the DNA TGTGCCAGCAGTTATGGGGTCACCTCCTCTAGCGGCGGTTACGAGCAGTACTTC. It yields the protein CASSYGVTSSSGGYEQYF.

This chain connects TRBV2 to TRBJ2-2; TRBD1 matches at 11 bases. The V gene's germline CDR1 is SNHLY and CDR2 FYNNEI. The CDR3 extends over 17 amino acids. J lost 4 bases, V lost 6 bases, and 10 bases had no gene match. The CDR3 nucleotides are TGTGCCAGCAGCTATACCGGGACAGGGGGACGCACCGGGGAGCTGTTTTTT. Protein product: CASSYTGTGGRTGELFF.

The V call is TRBV3-1 (or the pseudogene TRBV3-2), the J call TRBJ1-1, with D perhaps matching TRBD1 (6 bases). V lost 5 bases and J lost 2, with 9 bases in between. The germline gives CDR1 LGHDT, CDR2 YNNKEL (reference sequence). The CDR3 contains 13 residues. DNA of the CDR3: TGTGCCAGCAGCTGGGACACTAACACTGAAGCTTTCTTT. Translated: CASSWDTNTEAFF.

This clone was seen more than once but under ten times. The chain combines TRBV4-1 with TRBJ1-2; D is perhaps TRBD1 (5 bases). V dropped 5 bases and J dropped 1 base, with 14 bases sitting between them. The germline gives CDR1 MGHRA, CDR2 YSYEKL. The CDR3 has 15 residues. The chain's CDR3 is CASSFIDSFNYGYTF. In DNA form, the CDR3 reads TGCGCCAGCAGCTTTATCGACAGTTTTAACTATGGCTACACCTTC.